This TCR beta chain was sequenced during a study of shared clonotypes between healthy human individuals. Findings and limits, study-wide: A reduction in generation probabilities was seen for non-shared clonotypes relative to those shared by all four donors. Tissues were not sampled, only blood, and their repertoires likely differ. Some naive CD4 clonotypes, 4% to 6%, turned up in common across a few donors.

Germline trimming cut 4 bases from V and 5 bases from J; bases unmatched to any gene: 7. The CDR3 totals 14 residues. Germline V gene sequence: CDR1 SGHVS, CDR2 FQNEAQ. A note on this clone: The antigen remains unidentified.

TCRdb's table, derived via immunoSEQ multiplex PCR, lists solely in-frame clones and lacks some. This sample carries 2 million to 3 million clones, more than 85% of them seen once, and the ten largest clones take about 0.38%. This sequence originates from a man between 18 and 29 years old in good health. Some clones in this sample may be carry-over from other donors' samples. The sequenced sample was naive CD4+ T cells from PBMCs. Subset described: CD45RA+ positively selected. This chain joins TRBV7-8 and TRBJ2-5, with 7 bases fitting TRBD1. CDR3 coding DNA: TGTGCCAGCAGCTATAGAGGGGGCTCGGAGACCCAGTACTTC. This translates into CASSYRGGSETQYF.